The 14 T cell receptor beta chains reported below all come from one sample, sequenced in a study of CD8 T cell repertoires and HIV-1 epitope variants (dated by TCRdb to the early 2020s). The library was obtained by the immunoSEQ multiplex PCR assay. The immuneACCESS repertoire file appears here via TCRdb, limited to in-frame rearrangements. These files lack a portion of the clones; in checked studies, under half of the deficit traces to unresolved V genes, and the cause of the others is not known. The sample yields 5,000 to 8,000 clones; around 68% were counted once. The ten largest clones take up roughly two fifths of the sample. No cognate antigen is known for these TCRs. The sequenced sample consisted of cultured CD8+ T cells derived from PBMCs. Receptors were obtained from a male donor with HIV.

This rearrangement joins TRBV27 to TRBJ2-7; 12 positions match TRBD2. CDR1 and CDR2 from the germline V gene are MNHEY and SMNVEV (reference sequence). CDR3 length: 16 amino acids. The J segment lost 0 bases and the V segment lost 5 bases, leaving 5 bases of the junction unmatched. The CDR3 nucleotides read TGTGCCAGCAGTCCGTCGGGACTAGCGGGCTCCTACGAGCAGTACTTC. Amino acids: CASSPSGLAGSYEQYF.

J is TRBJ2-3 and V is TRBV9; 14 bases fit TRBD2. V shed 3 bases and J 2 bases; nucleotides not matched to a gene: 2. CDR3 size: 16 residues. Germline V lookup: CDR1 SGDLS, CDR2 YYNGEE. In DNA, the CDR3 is TGTGCCAGCAGCGAGGGACTAGCGGGGGACACAGATACGCAGTATTTT. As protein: CASSEGLAGDTDTQYF.

Written as DNA, the CDR3 is TGCGCCAGCAGCACCGCGGGGGACCTTTCCACCTACGAGCAGTACTTC. Translated: CASSTAGDLSTYEQYF. The rearrangement uses TRBV5-1 and TRBJ2-7; TRBD2 matches 7 bases. Germline-derived CDR1 and CDR2 are SGHRS and YFSETQ. The CDR3 consists of 16 residues. Trimming at V came to 4 bases and at J to 2 bases, leaving 12 bases not matched to a gene.

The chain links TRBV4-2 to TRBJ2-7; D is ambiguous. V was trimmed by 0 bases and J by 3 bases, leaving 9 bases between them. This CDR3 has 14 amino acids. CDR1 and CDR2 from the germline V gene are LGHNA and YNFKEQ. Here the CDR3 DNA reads TGTGCCAGCAGCCAAGATCTTGGAAGCTACGAGCAGTACTTC. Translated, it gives CASSQDLGSYEQYF.

The CDR3 DNA follows: TGTGCCATCAGTGAGTCGATGGCGGGCTCCTACAATGAGCAGTTCTTC. Translating it yields CAISESMAGSYNEQFF. The genes are TRBV10-3 and TRBJ2-1; perhaps TRBD2 as D (5 bases). This CDR3 region has 16 residues. The germline gives CDR1 ENHRY, CDR2 SYGVKD. With 0 bases removed from V and 0 bases from J, the gap between germline ends came to 9 bases.

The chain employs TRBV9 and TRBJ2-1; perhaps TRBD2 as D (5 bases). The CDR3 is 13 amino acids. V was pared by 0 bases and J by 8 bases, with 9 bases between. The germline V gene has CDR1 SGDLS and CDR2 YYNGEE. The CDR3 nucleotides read TGTGCCAGCAGCGTAGGAGGGTTCGATGAGCAGTTCTTC. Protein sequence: CASSVGGFDEQFF.

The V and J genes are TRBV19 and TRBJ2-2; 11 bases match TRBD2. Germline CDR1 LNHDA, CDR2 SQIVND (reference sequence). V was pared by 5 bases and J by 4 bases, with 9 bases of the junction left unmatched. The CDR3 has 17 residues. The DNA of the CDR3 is TGTGCCAGTAGTCGTGTTAGCGGGGGGGCCGGCACCGGGGAGCTGTTTTTT. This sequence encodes CASSRVSGGAGTGELFF.

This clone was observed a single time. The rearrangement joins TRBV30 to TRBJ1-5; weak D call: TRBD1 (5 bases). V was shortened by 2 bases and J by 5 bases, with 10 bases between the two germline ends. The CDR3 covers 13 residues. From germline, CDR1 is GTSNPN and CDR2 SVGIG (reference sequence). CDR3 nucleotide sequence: TGTGCCTGGAGTCCCCGGGGGGATCAGCCCCAGCATTTT. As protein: CAWSPRGDQPQHF.

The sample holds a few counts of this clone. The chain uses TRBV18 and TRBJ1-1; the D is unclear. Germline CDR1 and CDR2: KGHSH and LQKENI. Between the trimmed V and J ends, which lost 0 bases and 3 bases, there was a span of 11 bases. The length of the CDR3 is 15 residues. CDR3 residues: CASSPPGLADTEAFF. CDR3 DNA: TGTGCCAGCTCACCACCTGGACTGGCGGACACTGAAGCTTTCTTT.

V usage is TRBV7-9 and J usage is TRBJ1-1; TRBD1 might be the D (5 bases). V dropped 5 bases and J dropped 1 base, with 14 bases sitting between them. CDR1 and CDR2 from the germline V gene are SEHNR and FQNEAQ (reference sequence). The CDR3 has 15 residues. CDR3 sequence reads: CASSPPRGQNTEAFF. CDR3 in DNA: TGTGCCAGCAGCCCACCGCGGGGCCAGAACACTGAAGCTTTCTTT.

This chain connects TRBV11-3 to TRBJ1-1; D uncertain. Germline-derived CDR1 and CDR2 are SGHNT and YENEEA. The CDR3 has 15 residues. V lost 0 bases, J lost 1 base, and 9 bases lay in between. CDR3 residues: CASSLEWTENTEAFF. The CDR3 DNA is TGTGCCAGCAGCTTAGAATGGACTGAGAACACTGAAGCTTTCTTT.

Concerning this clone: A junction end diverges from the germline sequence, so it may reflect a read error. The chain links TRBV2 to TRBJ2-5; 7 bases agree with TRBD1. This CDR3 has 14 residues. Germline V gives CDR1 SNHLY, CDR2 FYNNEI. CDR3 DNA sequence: TGTGCCAGCGGTGACAGGGTGGGCCAAGAGACCCAGTACTTC. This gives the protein CASGDRVGQETQYF.

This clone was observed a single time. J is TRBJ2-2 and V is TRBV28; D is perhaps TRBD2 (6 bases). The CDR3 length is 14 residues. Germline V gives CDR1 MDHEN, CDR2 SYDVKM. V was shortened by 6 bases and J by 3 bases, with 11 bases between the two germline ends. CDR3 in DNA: TGTGCCAGCAGCCCTGGGGACTACACCGGGGAGCTGTTTTTT. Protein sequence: CASSPGDYTGELFF.

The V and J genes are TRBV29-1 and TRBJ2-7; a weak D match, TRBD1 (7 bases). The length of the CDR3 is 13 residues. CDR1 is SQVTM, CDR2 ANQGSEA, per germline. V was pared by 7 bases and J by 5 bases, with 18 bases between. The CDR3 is CSARLETGHEQYF. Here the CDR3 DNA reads TGCAGCGCCCGACTAGAGACAGGGCACGAGCAGTACTTC.